This T cell receptor beta chain was sequenced during a study of blood T cell repertoires in COVID-19. On the study more broadly: Samples representing acute and convalescent COVID-19 were sourced from the United States, Italy and Spain. Sample material is recorded as cDNA or gDNA derived from T cells, B-cell-depleted T cells, or PBMCs.

Seattle patients were enrolled while actively infected and followed longitudinally. The V and J ends lost 2 bases and 0 bases respectively, with 13 bases between them. Germline CDR1 reads KGHDR; CDR2 reads SFDVKD. The CDR3 runs 17 residues. Original handling: The authors estimated nucleated cell counts from reference gene primer amplification. Here immunoSEQ multiplex PCR was the method, and the copy in TCRdb shows in-frame clones only, minus some. The DNA was the basis for D and trimming; V, J and clone size are from that table. Found here are around 300,000 clones, around nine tenths of them singletons; the top ten hold under 15%.

Sequenced material: peripheral blood. This receptor was taken from a woman in her seventies with COVID-19, enrolled during active disease. The rearrangement links TRBV24-1 to TRBJ2-1, with D hard to call. CDR3 in amino acids: CATSDSSHPSSYNEQFF. The CDR3 bases are TGTGCCACCAGTGATTCAAGCCACCCTAGCTCCTACAATGAGCAGTTCTTC.